This entry describes one T cell receptor beta chain. Antigen unknown. Trimming stripped 6 bases from V and 2 bases from J, with 10 bases between. The CDR3 totals 13 residues. From germline, CDR1 is LGHDT and CDR2 YNNKEL (reference sequence). This sample was taken from a study of Ad26.COV2.S vaccination and SARS-CoV-2 variants. Overall study: Recipients of Ad26.COV2.S got it intramuscularly, once or twice 56 days apart.

The study's findings and limits: Compared with placebo recipients, vaccine recipients had higher spike-specific TCR breadth. Similar non-spike TCR breadth was observed in recipients of vaccine and of placebo.

The sample's treatment: roughly 18 received Ad26.COV2.S at low or high dose, single or two shots; 5 received placebo; per-sample allocation not given. Day 63 after the first injection of vaccine or placebo was the sampling time. Immunization relied on an Ad26 vector, which expressed Wuhan-strain SARS-CoV-2 spike. The protocol was immunoSEQ multiplex PCR, while the TCRdb copy is restricted to in-frame clones and leaves out a portion. The sample lists around 450,000 clones; approximately 87% were seen once. This clonotype was obtained from a person between 18 and 59 years old who received the Ad26.COV2.S COVID-19 vaccine or a placebo. Sequenced material: peripheral blood, taken in a trial of Ad26.COV2.S vaccine versus placebo. The J gene is TRBJ1-1, the V gene TRBV3-1 (or the pseudogene TRBV3-2); D remains ambiguous. The CDR3 is CASSGAPNTEAFF. The CDR3 DNA is TGTGCCAGCAGTGGAGCCCCAAACACTGAAGCTTTCTTT.